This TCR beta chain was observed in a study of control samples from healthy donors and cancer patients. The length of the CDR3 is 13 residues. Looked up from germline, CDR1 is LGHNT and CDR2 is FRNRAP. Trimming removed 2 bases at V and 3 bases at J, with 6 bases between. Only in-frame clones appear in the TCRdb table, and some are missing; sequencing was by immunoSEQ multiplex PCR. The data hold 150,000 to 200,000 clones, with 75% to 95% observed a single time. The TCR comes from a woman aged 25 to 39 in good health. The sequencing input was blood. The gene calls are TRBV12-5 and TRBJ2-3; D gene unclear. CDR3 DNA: TGTGCTAGTGGTTTGACGGAGACAGATACGCAGTATTTT. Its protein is CASGLTETDTQYF.